This T cell receptor beta chain was captured in a study of cytomegalovirus exposure and HLA in healthy donors. Germline V gene lookup returns CDR1 LNHDA and CDR2 SQIVND (reference sequence). V gave up 5 bases and J gave up 1 base, with 14 bases separating them. This CDR3 contains 15 residues. The study ran its PCR with 60 Vbeta and 13 Jbeta primers. Sequencing used immunoSEQ multiplex PCR; TCRdb keeps in-frame clones, though not all of them. Among approximately 190,000 clones, around 86% were seen once, and the ten largest hold 1.3%. The genes are TRBV19 and TRBJ2-5, with D perhaps TRBD2 (6 bases). The source material was PBMCs. The sequence was collected from a man aged 30-40 years in good health and CMV-seronegative. In DNA, the CDR3 is TGTGCCAGTAGTGTAGGGCGGGGCCGCCAAGAGACCCAGTACTTC. It is translated as CASSVGRGRQETQYF. The whole variable domain, remainder taken from reference TRBV19 and TRBJ2-5, is DGGITQSPKYLFRKEGQNVTLSCEQNLNHDAMYWYRQDPGQGLRLIYYSQIVNDFQKGDIAEGYSVSREKKESFPLTVTSAQKNPTAFYLCASSVGRGRQETQYFGPGTRLLVL.